One and the same sample provided the 19 T cell receptor beta chains below, sequenced in a study of cytomegalovirus exposure and HLA in healthy donors. The repertoire was sequenced with immunoSEQ multiplex PCR; TCRdb's copy has only in-frame clones and lacks some. The sample has hundreds of thousands of clones; roughly 88% are singletons. Sequencing was carried out using PBMCs. All receptors derive from a woman in her late teens or twenties in good health and CMV-seronegative.

In this sample, this clone turned up once. The V call is TRBV2, the J call TRBJ2-7, with 7 bases that match TRBD2. V was clipped by 6 bases and J by 7 bases; unmatched bases: 9. Germline lookup yields CDR1 SNHLY and CDR2 FYNNEI. The CDR3 runs 13 residues. In nucleotides, the CDR3 is TGTGCCAGCAGCGGACTAGATCCTCGGGAGCAGTACTTC. Residues: CASSGLDPREQYF.

This chain joins TRBV28 and TRBJ1-2, with TRBD1 matching 9 bases. Germline V CDR1 and CDR2: MDHEN, SYDVKM. This CDR3 has 14 residues. With V trimmed by 5 bases and J by 4 bases, 5 bases remained unmatched. The CDR3 DNA sequence: TGTGCCAGCAGTCGACAGGGGGTTCGCTATGGCTACACCTTC. It encodes CASSRQGVRYGYTF.

The V gene is TRBV19, the J gene TRBJ2-7, with 8 nucleotides matching TRBD1. V shed 6 bases, J shed 2 bases, and the junction held 12 bases outside the gene matches. The germline V gene has CDR1 LNHDA and CDR2 SQIVND (reference sequence). The CDR3 contains 16 residues. The CDR3 loop is CASRDLYRGKAYEQYF. The CDR3 DNA reads as TGTGCCAGTAGAGACCTCTACAGGGGGAAGGCCTACGAGCAGTACTTC. Together with reference TRBV19 and TRBJ2-7, the CDR3 gives the full variable domain: DGGITQSPKYLFRKEGQNVTLSCEQNLNHDAMYWYRQDPGQGLRLIYYSQIVNDFQKGDIAEGYSVSREKKESFPLTVTSAQKNPTAFYLCASRDLYRGKAYEQYFGPGTRLTVT.

This clone was detected only a few times. V gene TRBV28 combines with J gene TRBJ1-5; D is unresolved. The CDR3 length is 12 residues. V was cut by 2 bases and J by 7 bases, with 6 bases left in between. The germline CDR1 and CDR2 sequences are MDHEN and SYDVKM. CDR3 sequence (DNA): TGTGCCAGCAGTTTACTGTCCCAGCCCCAGCATTTT. This codes for CASSLLSQPQHF.

This clone occurred a few times. The chain combines TRBV6-5 with TRBJ2-7; D possibly corresponds to TRBD1 (5 bases). CDR3 length equals 13 residues. The V and J ends lost 5 bases and 4 bases respectively, with 12 bases between them. Per the germline V gene, CDR1 is MNHEY and CDR2 is SVGAGI. CDR3 sequence: CASSKTVKYEQYF. CDR3 bases: TGTGCCAGCAGTAAGACAGTCAAGTACGAGCAGTACTTC.

This clone was observed once. This chain links TRBV4-3 with TRBJ2-1; D unresolved. Deletions cut 4 bases from V and 0 bases from J, with 13 bases between. The CDR3 totals 16 residues. Germline V gene data show CDR1 as LGHNA and CDR2 as YSLEER. CDR3 nucleotides: TGCGCCAGCAGCCTGCTCCGGGTAAGCTCCTACAATGAGCAGTTCTTC. It codes for CASSLLRVSSYNEQFF.

V is TRBV7-2 and J is TRBJ2-1, with D possibly being TRBD2 (6 bases). The CDR3 runs to 14 residues. Germline V CDR1 and CDR2: SGHTA, FQGNSA. Trimming stripped 5 bases from V and 6 bases from J, with 14 bases between. As DNA, the CDR3 is TGTGCCAGCAGCCCGGAGGAGGGGCGCAATGAGCAGTTCTTC. Translation gives CASSPEEGRNEQFF.

The chain uses TRBV18 and TRBJ2-5; 8 bases match TRBD1. The J segment lost 7 bases and the V segment lost 3 bases, leaving 16 bases of the junction unmatched. This CDR3 comprises 17 residues. CDR1 is KGHSH, CDR2 LQKENI, per germline. In nucleotides, the CDR3 is TGTGCCAGCTCACCTGAAGCAATAACAGGGGGATCGTGGACCCAGTACTTC. This encodes CASSPEAITGGSWTQYF.

The CDR3 loop reads CASSIGTVGQPQHF. The CDR3, as DNA: TGTGCCAGTAGCATTGGGACAGTAGGACAGCCCCAGCATTTT. The chain couples TRBV19 to TRBJ1-5; 7 bases fit TRBD1. The CDR3 contains 14 residues. The germline CDR1 and CDR2 sequences are LNHDA and SQIVND (reference sequence). Losses at the gene ends were 6 bases for V and 7 bases for J; bases not matched to a gene: 9. The full variable domain, with the rest looked up from reference TRBV19 and TRBJ1-5, is DGGITQSPKYLFRKEGQNVTLSCEQNLNHDAMYWYRQDPGQGLRLIYYSQIVNDFQKGDIAEGYSVSREKKESFPLTVTSAQKNPTAFYLCASSIGTVGQPQHFGDGTRLSIL.

The V and J genes are TRBV2 and TRBJ2-3; TRBD2 might be the D (6 bases). The CDR3 has 15 amino acids. Trimming left V 0 bases short and J 3 bases short, with 10 bases between. Looked up from germline, CDR1 is SNHLY and CDR2 is FYNNEI. DNA of the CDR3: TGTGCCAGCAGTGAAGCAGGACTATTTACAGATACGCAGTATTTT. Encoded protein: CASSEAGLFTDTQYF.

The count of this clone is one. The chain couples TRBV5-8 to TRBJ2-1; D perhaps matches TRBD2 (6 bases). Trimming left V 6 bases short and J 6 bases short, with 22 bases between. Germline loops: CDR1 SGHTS, CDR2 YDEGEE. This CDR3 comprises 16 residues. CDR3 nucleotides: TGTGCCAGCATCGCCCCTCCGGGGGTTTTAGGCAATGAGCAGTTCTTC. The encoded protein is CASIAPPGVLGNEQFF.

J is TRBJ2-6 and V is TRBV4-3; 7 bases align to TRBD1. The CDR3 extends over 16 amino acids. Germline CDR1 LGHNA, CDR2 YSLEER. V lost 3 bases and J lost 2; bases outside the gene matches: 4. CDR3 in DNA: TGCGCCAGCAGCCAGGAAGACAGGGCTGGGGCCAACGTCCTGACTTTC. This gives the protein CASSQEDRAGANVLTF.

This rearrangement joins TRBV5-1 to TRBJ2-1, with TRBD2 identical over 7 bases. The CDR3 contains 15 residues. The V gene end was trimmed by 0 bases and the J gene end by 6 bases; junction bases not matched to a gene: 6. CDR1 SGHRS and CDR2 YFSETQ come from the germline V gene. The CDR3 DNA follows: TGCGCCAGCAGCTTGGGGCTAGCGGACGTCAATGAGCAGTTCTTC. It is translated as CASSLGLADVNEQFF.

The V gene is TRBV27, the J gene TRBJ2-7; TRBD1 agrees at 8 bases. The germline gives CDR1 MNHEY, CDR2 SMNVEV (reference sequence). V lost 6 bases, J lost 4 bases, and 5 bases stayed unmatched. The CDR3 is 13 amino acids. CDR3 region: CASSYRGAYEQYF. The CDR3, as DNA: TGTGCCAGCAGCTACAGGGGGGCTTACGAGCAGTACTTC.

The rearrangement joins TRBV7-2 to TRBJ2-7; the D gene is possibly TRBD1 (6 bases). The V gene's germline CDR1 is SGHTA and CDR2 FQGNSA. V gave up 5 bases and J gave up 4 bases, with 18 bases separating them. The CDR3 spans 15 residues. CDR3 nucleotide sequence: TGTGCCAGCAGCGCCTACAGGGTAGGTGGATACGAGCAGTACTTC. Residues: CASSAYRVGGYEQYF.

The CDR3 is CASRATGNTEAFF. As DNA, the CDR3 is TGTGCCAGCAGAGCCACGGGGAACACTGAAGCTTTCTTT. V is TRBV28 and J is TRBJ1-1; D unresolved. V lost 6 bases to trimming and J lost 1 base, with 9 bases between them. Germline-derived CDR1 and CDR2 are MDHEN and SYDVKM. CDR3 length: 13 amino acids.

The chain joins TRBV5-1 to TRBJ2-3, with 9 nucleotides matching TRBD2. V lost 0 bases, J lost 5 bases, and 7 bases stayed unmatched. The CDR3 has 16 amino acids. The V gene's germline CDR1 is SGHRS and CDR2 YFSETQ. This CDR3 is CASSLEAGGPGDTQYF. The CDR3 DNA is TGCGCCAGCAGCTTGGAGGCGGGAGGGCCAGGAGATACGCAGTATTTT.

This sequence joins TRBV5-1 and TRBJ2-1, with 8 nucleotides matching TRBD2. V was clipped by 4 bases and J by 7 bases; unmatched bases: 10. CDR1 and CDR2 (germline): SGHRS, YFSETQ. This CDR3 contains 15 residues. In DNA form, the CDR3 reads TGCGCCAGCAGCCCCTTCGCGGGAGGAGTTAATGAGCAGTTCTTC. This gives the protein CASSPFAGGVNEQFF.

The V gene is TRBV2, the J gene TRBJ1-2; TRBD1 matches 7 bases. CDR1 and CDR2 (germline): SNHLY, FYNNEI. The CDR3 is 13 amino acids. V trimming: 5 bases; J trimming: 7 bases; junction bases outside the gene matches: 7. The CDR3 sequence: CASSLDRSAGYTF. For the CDR3, the DNA is TGTGCCAGCAGTCTGGACAGGAGCGCTGGCTACACCTTC.